A single sample gave rise to the 30 T cell receptor beta chains below, sequenced in a study of human T cells and chemical hapten exposure. Time point denoted: pre-sensitization, week 0. Treatment reported: therapeutic diphenylcyclopropenone sensitization with weekly scalp DPC. TCRdb re-called the RACE reads with MiXCR, one entry per CDR3 protein. There are 300,000 to 450,000 distinct CDR3 sequences in the sample; approximately 5.1% occur only once, and approximately 2.4% lies in the top ten. This specimen was whole blood, taken in connection with sensitization to the hapten diphenylcyclopropenone (DPC). The origin of the receptors is a woman aged 45-65 years with alopecia areata. Some clones in this sample may be carry-over from other donors' samples.

This clonotype has at least ten counts. The V and J genes are TRBV6-5 and TRBJ1-2; a possible D gene is TRBD1 (6 bases). The CDR3 runs to 11 residues. V dropped 8 bases and J dropped 4 bases, with 8 bases sitting between them. Looked up from germline, CDR1 is MNHEY and CDR2 is SVGAGI. The CDR3 is CASSRGYGYTF. Written as DNA, the CDR3 is TGTGCCAGCTCCAGGGGCTATGGCTACACCTTC.

This clonotype was recorded at least ten times. V and J are TRBV3-1 and TRBJ1-2; D unresolved. CDR1 is LGHDT and CDR2 is YNNKEL in the germline V gene (reference sequence). V was pared by 1 base and J by 6 bases, with 15 bases between. The length of the CDR3 is 15 residues. The CDR3 region is CASSQGVGQAHGYTF. The CDR3 region has the DNA TGTGCCAGCAGCCAAGGGGTTGGGCAGGCTCATGGCTACACCTTC.

This chain uses TRBV5-1 with TRBJ2-2, with D perhaps TRBD1 or TRBD2 (5 bases each). Trimming shortened V by 5 bases and J by 5 bases, and 22 bases separated the two germline ends. The germline gives CDR1 SGHRS, CDR2 YFSETQ. The CDR3 extends over 17 amino acids. CDR3 DNA: TGCGCCAGCAGTAACTATGGGGACCCACGAACGACCGGGGAGCTGTTTTTT. This codes for CASSNYGDPRTTGELFF.

This clonotype was observed once. A read error is possible here, since a much larger clone lies one base away. The J gene is TRBJ1-5, the V gene TRBV7-6, with 10 bases identical to TRBD1. The CDR3 totals 15 residues. Germline V gene lookup returns CDR1 SGHVS and CDR2 FNYEAQ. The chain's CDR3 is CASSGGQGSNLPQHF. CDR3 nucleotides: TGTGCCAGCAGCGGGGGACAGGGGAGCAATCTGCCCCAGCATTTT.

The rearrangement uses TRBV7-9 and TRBJ1-1; D gene ambiguous. The V end was cut by 0 bases, the J end by 1 base, with 9 bases between. Germline loops: CDR1 SEHNR, CDR2 FQNEAQ (reference sequence). This CDR3 has 15 residues. CDR3 DNA: TGTGCCAGCAGCTTAGCTCCAGGAGGGAACACTGAAGCTTTCTTT. This encodes CASSLAPGGNTEAFF. Combining the CDR3 with reference TRBV7-9 and TRBJ1-1 gives the whole variable domain DTGVSQNPRHKITKRGQNVTFRCDPISEHNRLYWYRQTLGQGPEFLTYFQNEAQLEKSRLLSDRFSAERPKGSFSTLEIQRTEQGDSAMYLCASSLAPGGNTEAFFGQGTRLTVV.

This clonotype was detected ten times or more. The chain uses TRBV24-1 and TRBJ2-6; D tentatively reads TRBD1 or TRBD2 (5 bases each). V shed 9 bases and J shed 1 base, with 6 bases lying between them. The CDR3 length is 13 residues. The germline V gene has CDR1 KGHDR and CDR2 SFDVKD. The CDR3 spells CATGGSGANVLTF. The CDR3 region has the DNA TGTGCCACCGGGGGATCTGGGGCCAACGTCCTGACTTTC.

V usage is TRBV12-3 or TRBV12-4 and J usage is TRBJ1-4; unclear D gene. The CDR3 is 15 amino acids. Deletions cut 2 bases from V and 6 bases from J, with 13 bases between. CDR3 protein: CASSLRRRRDEKLFF. CDR3 nucleotide sequence: TGTGCCAGCAGTTTACGCCGCCGCCGCGATGAAAAACTGTTTTTT.

This clonotype was observed at least ten times. This chain uses TRBV7-9 with TRBJ2-7, with 12 bases matching TRBD2. CDR3 length: 16 amino acids. After removal of 2 bases from V and 5 bases from J, the junction contained 7 bases not matched to a gene. Germline V gives CDR1 SEHNR, CDR2 FQNEAQ (reference sequence). The DNA of the CDR3 is TGTGCCAGCAGCTTATATCCGACTAGCGGGAGTGACGAGCAGTACTTC. This gives the protein CASSLYPTSGSDEQYF.

This chain joins TRBV9 and TRBJ2-1; 9 bases map to TRBD2. The CDR3 contains 15 residues. Unmatched junction bases numbered 7, after V lost 4 bases and J lost 5 bases. Germline V gives CDR1 SGDLS, CDR2 YYNGEE. The CDR3 protein is CASSSSSSGDNEQFF. The CDR3 coding sequence is TGTGCCAGCAGCTCCTCGTCTAGCGGGGACAATGAGCAGTTCTTC.

This clonotype appeared many times. The chain joins TRBV9 to TRBJ2-2; TRBD1 is a possible D gene (6 bases). Trimming shortened V by 4 bases and J by 7 bases, and 8 bases separated the two germline ends. In germline, CDR1 is SGDLS, CDR2 YYNGEE. The CDR3 is 12 residues long. The chain's CDR3 is CASSPGVGELFF. Written as DNA, the CDR3 is TGTGCCAGCAGCCCAGGGGTCGGGGAGCTGTTTTTT.

This clonotype was seen at least ten times. The J gene is TRBJ1-2, the V gene TRBV24-1; D is undetermined. Between the trimmed V and J ends, which lost 3 bases and 4 bases, there was a span of 8 bases. This CDR3 has 13 residues. Germline loops: CDR1 KGHDR, CDR2 SFDVKD. The CDR3 DNA reads TGTGCCACCAGTGATAGTCAGATCTATGGCTACACCTTC. Translated: CATSDSQIYGYTF.

This clonotype showed up many times. The genes are TRBV20-1 and TRBJ1-6; 10 positions agree with TRBD1. V shed 3 bases, J shed 0 bases, and the junction held 5 bases outside the gene matches. Germline lookup yields CDR1 DFQATT and CDR2 SNEGSKA (reference sequence). This CDR3 is built from 17 residues. This CDR3 is CSARDRGSSSYNSPLHF. DNA of the CDR3: TGCAGTGCTAGGGACAGGGGGTCCAGCTCCTATAATTCACCCCTCCACTTT.

This clonotype has a count of ten or more. The chain joins TRBV5-1 to TRBJ1-1; 7 bases map to TRBD1. CDR1 and CDR2 (germline): SGHRS, YFSETQ. The CDR3 has 13 amino acids. Losses at the gene ends were 4 bases for V and 5 bases for J; bases not matched to a gene: 5. The CDR3 sequence is CASSPPQGTEAFF. The DNA for the CDR3 is TGCGCCAGCAGCCCCCCACAGGGGACTGAAGCTTTCTTT.

The genes are TRBV29-1 and TRBJ1-2; the D gene is possibly TRBD1 (5 bases). This CDR3 is 11 amino acids long. Trimming took off 4 bases at V and 9 bases at J, with 12 bases between the two ends. Per the germline V gene, CDR1 is SQVTM and CDR2 is ANQGSEA. The CDR3 DNA is TGCAGCGTTGGACGCAGGGATCGCTACACCTTC. It translates to CSVGRRDRYTF. Filled out from reference TRBV29-1 and TRBJ1-2, the complete variable domain reads SAVISQKPSRDICQRGTSLTIQCQVDSQVTMMFWYRQQPGQSLTLIATANQGSEATYESGFVIDKFPISRPNLTFSTLTVSNMSPEDSSIYLCSVGRRDRYTFGSGTRLTVV.

This clonotype was seen ten or more times. The chain is built from TRBV29-1 and TRBJ2-1, with TRBD2 matching 10 bases. V lost 5 bases and J lost 4; bases outside the gene matches: 14. This CDR3 has 17 amino acids. Germline values: CDR1 SQVTM, CDR2 ANQGSEA. CDR3 residues: CSVNPSGGPFLYNEQFF. The CDR3 DNA sequence: TGCAGCGTTAATCCTAGCGGGGGCCCCTTTCTTTACAATGAGCAGTTCTTC.

This CDR3 reads CASQGTTGGEQFF. The CDR3 nucleotides read TGTGCCAGCCAAGGGACCACCGGGGGTGAGCAGTTCTTC. V usage is TRBV12-3 or TRBV12-4 and J usage is TRBJ2-1; possibly TRBD2 for D (6 bases). There are 13 residues in the CDR3. V was pared by 8 bases and J by 9 bases, with 17 bases between.

The chain combines TRBV10-3 with TRBJ1-2; D is perhaps TRBD1 (5 bases). V shed 2 bases and J shed 8 bases, with 12 bases lying between them. The CDR3 is made up of 13 amino acids. The germline V gene has CDR1 ENHRY and CDR2 SYGVKD. CDR3 region: CAISEGGKEGYTF. DNA for the CDR3: TGTGCCATCAGTGAGGGGGGAAAGGAAGGCTACACCTTC.

This clonotype was observed at least ten times. The V gene is TRBV5-6, the J gene TRBJ2-7; D perhaps matches TRBD1 (6 bases). CDR1 is SGHDT, CDR2 YYEEEE, per germline. The V and J ends lost 0 bases and 2 bases respectively, with 12 bases between them. The CDR3 consists of 15 residues. DNA of the CDR3: TGTGCCAGCAGCTTGGGTGGACAGAGCCCCTACGAGCAGTACTTC. It yields the protein CASSLGGQSPYEQYF. Looking up the rest from reference TRBV5-6 and TRBJ2-7 gives the full variable domain: DAGVTQSPTHLIKTRGQQVTLRCSPKSGHDTVSWYQQALGQGPQFIFQYYEEEERQRGNFPDRFSGHQFPNYSSELNVNALLLGDSALYLCASSLGGQSPYEQYFGPGTRLTVT.

This clonotype came up many times. The chain uses TRBV5-5 and TRBJ1-1, with D unresolved. The V end lost 0 bases, the J end lost 4 bases, and 7 bases lay between the germline ends. The CDR3 covers 13 residues. Germline V lookup: CDR1 SGHKS, CDR2 YYEKEE (reference sequence). CDR3 sequence reads: CASSLAGSTEAFF. The CDR3 DNA follows: TGTGCCAGCAGCTTGGCGGGGTCCACTGAAGCTTTCTTT. The full variable domain, with the rest looked up from reference TRBV5-5 and TRBJ1-1, is DAGVTQSPTHLIKTRGQQVTLRCSPISGHKSVSWYQQVLGQGPQFIFQYYEKEERGRGNFPDRFSARQFPNYSSELNVNALLLGDSALYLCASSLAGSTEAFFGQGTRLTVV.

This clonotype was seen repeatedly, ten times or more. The chain is built from TRBV29-1 and TRBJ1-1; 7 bases agree with TRBD1. The CDR3 sequence is 12 residues long. CDR1 and CDR2 from the germline V gene are SQVTM and ANQGSEA. The junction had 1 base not matched to a gene; V was cut back by 5 bases and J by 1 base. This chain's CDR3 is CSVYRGNTEAFF. CDR3 nucleotides: TGCAGCGTTTACAGGGGGAACACTGAAGCTTTCTTT.

This clonotype was picked up many times. The chain is built from TRBV18 and TRBJ2-7; 7 bases agree with TRBD2. The V segment lost 3 bases and the J segment 2 bases; nucleotides outside the gene matches: 4. This CDR3 contains 14 residues. Germline V lookup: CDR1 KGHSH, CDR2 LQKENI. The CDR3, as DNA: TGTGCCAGCTCACCGGGGCGGGAGCCCTACGAGCAGTACTTC. It codes for CASSPGREPYEQYF. Full variable domain (rest looked up from reference TRBV18 and TRBJ2-7): NAGVMQNPRHLVRRRGQEARLRCSPMKGHSHVYWYRQLPEEGLKFMVYLQKENIIDESGMPKERFSAEFPKEGPSILRIQQVVRGDSAAYFCASSPGREPYEQYFGPGTRLTVT.

In its sample, this clonotype was seen many times. The CDR3 DNA reads as TGCAGCGGTCGGACCTCTACAAACACCATATATTTT. The encoded protein is CSGRTSTNTIYF. V and J are TRBV20-1 and TRBJ1-3; D unclear. This CDR3 has 12 residues. Germline-derived CDR1 and CDR2 are DFQATT and SNEGSKA (reference sequence).

This clonotype showed up many times. The V call is TRBV10-2, the J call TRBJ2-1, with a weak D call TRBD2 (5 bases). Germline assignment: CDR1 WSHSY and CDR2 SAAADI. This CDR3 has 13 residues. V dropped 4 bases and J dropped 9 bases, with 13 bases sitting between them. In DNA form, the CDR3 reads TGCGCCAGCAGTGTCCGACTTGGAGGTGAGCAGTTCTTC. This encodes CASSVRLGGEQFF.

This clonotype has a count of ten or more. The rearrangement links TRBV30 to TRBJ2-3; the D is unclear. Germline loops: CDR1 GTSNPN, CDR2 SVGIG (reference sequence). There are 15 residues in the CDR3. Trimming shortened V by 3 bases and J by 2 bases, and 15 bases separated the two germline ends. This CDR3 reads CAWSPDWPNTDTQYF. The DNA of the CDR3 is TGTGCCTGGAGCCCCGACTGGCCCAACACAGATACGCAGTATTTT.

This clonotype was counted between two and nine times. CDR3 in DNA: TGTGCCAGCAGTTACTCTAACCAGGGAGGAGACTATGGCTACACCTTC. Its translation: CASSYSNQGGDYGYTF. The chain couples TRBV6-2 or TRBV6-3 to TRBJ1-2; D possibly corresponds to TRBD1 (5 bases). With 0 bases removed from V and 3 bases from J, the gap between germline ends came to 14 bases. Germline V gene lookup returns CDR1 MNHEY and CDR2 SVGEGT. CDR3 length equals 16 residues.

This clonotype was recorded many times. J is TRBJ2-2 and V is TRBV11-2, with D maybe TRBD1 (6 bases). V lost 4 bases to trimming and J lost 0 bases, with 15 bases between them. The CDR3 is 17 amino acids. Germline V lookup: CDR1 SGHAT, CDR2 FQNNGV. The CDR3 DNA sequence: TGTGCCAGCAGCTCCTACCGGGACATCCCGAACACCGGGGAGCTGTTTTTT. Amino acids: CASSSYRDIPNTGELFF.

This clonotype was counted at least ten times. The J gene is TRBJ2-6, the V gene TRBV27; possible D gene TRBD1, 5 bases. CDR3 length: 19 amino acids. V was pared by 4 bases and J by 0 bases, with 19 bases between. Germline V gene sequence: CDR1 MNHEY, CDR2 SMNVEV (reference sequence). The CDR3 spells CASSYHPDSSFSGANVLTF. CDR3 coding DNA: TGTGCCAGCAGTTATCACCCCGACAGTTCCTTCTCTGGGGCCAACGTCCTGACTTTC.

The V and J genes are TRBV7-9 and TRBJ1-1; 9 bases align to TRBD1. Germline V CDR1 and CDR2: SEHNR, FQNEAQ (reference sequence). V was clipped by 4 bases and J by 4 bases; unmatched bases: 7. This CDR3 region has 15 residues. The CDR3 nucleotides are TGTGCCAGCAGCTCTCCGGGACAGGGTCGCACTGAAGCTTTCTTT. Encoded protein: CASSSPGQGRTEAFF. Full variable domain (rest looked up from reference TRBV7-9 and TRBJ1-1): DTGVSQNPRHKITKRGQNVTFRCDPISEHNRLYWYRQTLGQGPEFLTYFQNEAQLEKSRLLSDRFSAERPKGSFSTLEIQRTEQGDSAMYLCASSSPGQGRTEAFFGQGTRLTVV.

The chain links TRBV2 to TRBJ2-2; 7 positions agree with TRBD2. This CDR3 is 14 amino acids long. The germline V gene has CDR1 SNHLY and CDR2 FYNNEI. With V trimmed by 6 bases and J by 6 bases, 7 bases remained unmatched. The CDR3 loop reads CASRAGARSGELFF. CDR3 in DNA: TGTGCCAGCAGGGCGGGAGCCCGATCCGGGGAGCTGTTTTTT.

There are many counts of this clonotype. This chain links TRBV12-3 or TRBV12-4 with TRBJ1-2, with D unclear. V lost 3 bases, J lost 4 bases, and 6 bases lay in between. The CDR3 covers 12 residues. The CDR3 region is CASSFTSYGYTF. The CDR3 bases are TGTGCCAGCAGTTTTACAAGCTATGGCTACACCTTC.